This T cell receptor beta chain was sequenced during a study of identical twins. Findings of the study overall: Monozygotic twins shared more out-of-frame TCR alpha than recombination models predicted. Fewer insertions marked abundant cord blood beta clonotypes; young adult naive trended weakly, memory not at all.

The CDR3 is 14 residues long. Germline CDR1 reads PRHDT; CDR2 reads FYEKMQ (reference sequence). The V end was cut by 2 bases, the J end by 3 bases, with 8 bases between. TCRdb itself ran the 5' RACE reads through MiXCR, one entry per CDR3 protein. The sample comprises more than 1.5 million distinct CDR3 sequences, around a third of which are singletons, and approximately 0.25% rests with the top ten. There are a few counts of this clonotype. Its target is unknown. This receptor was taken from a newborn girl in good health. The rearrangement uses TRBV13 and TRBJ1-5; D may be TRBD1 (6 bases). Source material: cord blood. CDR3 sequence (DNA): TGTGCCAGCAGCTTATGGGGGCCCAATCAGCCCCAGCATTTT. This gives the protein CASSLWGPNQPQHF. Full variable domain (missing parts from reference TRBV13 and TRBJ1-5): AAGVIQSPRHLIKEKRETATLKCYPIPRHDTVYWYQQGPGQDPQFLISFYEKMQSDKGSIPDRFSAQQFSDYHSELNMSSLELGDSALYFCASSLWGPNQPQHFGDGTRLSIL.